The rows below give T cell receptor beta chains drawn from one sample of a study of blood T cell repertoires in COVID-19. TCRdb's table, derived via immunoSEQ multiplex PCR, lists solely in-frame clones and lacks some. The sample yields 30,000 to 40,000 clones, approximately 90% seen once. Sequencing input: peripheral blood. These receptors were obtained from a man aged 65 to 85 with active COVID-19. CDR3s include the opening cysteine and the closing phenylalanine or tryptophan. Fields, in order: V gene, J gene, clone size, D gene, CDR3 protein, CDR3 DNA. D genes are given only for firm matches. A clone size is listed for some rows: how often the clone was seen (once, few, many), or a class if it is expanded.

v_gene: TRBV3-1/TRBV3-2
j_gene: TRBJ1-1
abundance: -
d_gene: -
CDR3aa: CASRGGTEAFF
CDR3nt: TGTGCCAGCAGAGGCGGAACTGAAGCTTTCTTT

v_gene: TRBV3-1/TRBV3-2
j_gene: TRBJ1-5
abundance: -
d_gene: TRBD1
CDR3aa: CASSRRVGTSTGGSNQPQHF
CDR3nt: TGTGCCAGCAGCCGCCGTGTGGGGACGAGTACAGGGGGGAGCAATCAGCCCCAGCATTTT

v_gene: TRBV4-3
j_gene: TRBJ2-2
abundance: once
d_gene: -
CDR3aa: CASSQELEIPGELFF
CDR3nt: TGCGCCAGCAGCCAAGAATTAGAAATACCCGGGGAGCTGTTTTTT

v_gene: TRBV6-2/TRBV6-3
j_gene: TRBJ1-4
abundance: -
d_gene: -
CDR3aa: CASSSRTEGSNEKLFF
CDR3nt: TGTGCCAGCAGTTCTCGGACAGAGGGAAGTAATGAAAAACTGTTTTTT

v_gene: TRBV4-3
j_gene: TRBJ2-6
abundance: -
d_gene: TRBD2
CDR3aa: CASSPGTGLAGISGANVLTF
CDR3nt: TGCGCCAGCAGCCCGGGGACGGGACTAGCGGGGATCTCTGGGGCCAACGTCCTGACTTTC

v_gene: TRBV11-1
j_gene: TRBJ1-2
abundance: -
d_gene: -
CDR3aa: CASSPDLRAYGYTF
CDR3nt: TGTGCCAGCAGCCCAGACCTCAGGGCCTATGGCTACACCTTC

v_gene: TRBV20-1
j_gene: TRBJ2-7
abundance: -
d_gene: TRBD2
CDR3aa: CSASRGGFVSSDYEQYF
CDR3nt: TGCAGTGCTAGTCGGGGGGGCTTTGTGAGTAGTGACTACGAGCAGTACTTC

v_gene: TRBV2
j_gene: TRBJ2-7
abundance: -
d_gene: -
CDR3aa: CASSVGRGDEQYF
CDR3nt: TGTGCCAGCAGTGTGGGCAGGGGAGACGAGCAGTACTTC

v_gene: TRBV14
j_gene: TRBJ2-1
abundance: few
d_gene: -
CDR3aa: CASSLLRQSSYNEQFF
CDR3nt: TGTGCCAGCAGCCTTCTACGACAGAGCTCCTACAATGAGCAGTTCTTC

v_gene: TRBV5-4
j_gene: TRBJ2-1
abundance: -
d_gene: TRBD1
CDR3aa: CASSSRQGVDNEQFF
CDR3nt: TGTGCCAGCAGCTCCCGACAGGGGGTGGACAATGAGCAGTTCTTC

v_gene: TRBV6-1
j_gene: TRBJ2-5
abundance: -
d_gene: -
CDR3aa: CASSEWGIAETQYF
CDR3nt: TGTGCCAGCAGTGAATGGGGCATAGCTGAGACCCAGTACTTC

v_gene: TRBV9
j_gene: TRBJ1-6
abundance: -
d_gene: -
CDR3aa: CASSVGGESPLHF
CDR3nt: TGTGCCAGCAGCGTAGGGGGAGAGTCACCCCTCCACTTT

v_gene: TRBV3-1/TRBV3-2
j_gene: TRBJ2-5
abundance: -
d_gene: -
CDR3aa: CASSRSGEETQYF
CDR3nt: TGTGCCAGCAGCCGTTCCGGGGAGGAGACCCAGTACTTC

v_gene: TRBV5-1
j_gene: TRBJ2-1
abundance: -
d_gene: TRBD1
CDR3aa: CASSLGQGAVNEQFF
CDR3nt: TGCGCCAGCAGCTTGGGGCAGGGGGCAGTGAATGAGCAGTTCTTC

v_gene: TRBV9
j_gene: TRBJ2-3
abundance: -
d_gene: TRBD1
CDR3aa: CASSVSGTGGRTDTQYF
CDR3nt: TGTGCCAGCAGCGTAAGTGGGACAGGGGGTCGGACAGATACGCAGTATTTT

v_gene: TRBV2
j_gene: TRBJ2-1
abundance: -
d_gene: TRBD2
CDR3aa: CASTRTSGPYNEQFF
CDR3nt: TGTGCCAGCACCCGGACTAGCGGACCCTACAATGAGCAGTTCTTC

v_gene: TRBV7-2
j_gene: TRBJ2-7
abundance: few
d_gene: TRBD1
CDR3aa: CASSLAIYRGKSYEQYF
CDR3nt: TGTGCCAGCAGCTTAGCGATTTACAGGGGGAAGTCCTACGAGCAGTACTTC

v_gene: TRBV12-3/TRBV12-4
j_gene: TRBJ1-1
abundance: -
d_gene: -
CDR3aa: CASSLSGSTEAFF
CDR3nt: TGTGCCAGCAGTTTATCGGGGAGCACTGAAGCTTTCTTT

v_gene: TRBV19
j_gene: TRBJ2-3
abundance: few
d_gene: TRBD2
CDR3aa: CASSALAGGSDTQYF
CDR3nt: TGTGCCAGTAGTGCACTAGCGGGAGGGTCAGATACGCAGTATTTT

v_gene: TRBV15
j_gene: TRBJ1-5
abundance: -
d_gene: -
CDR3aa: CATSRETYSNQPQHF
CDR3nt: TGTGCCACCAGCAGAGAAACATATAGCAATCAGCCCCAGCATTTT

v_gene: TRBV6-6
j_gene: TRBJ1-5
abundance: -
d_gene: -
CDR3aa: CASSTQGTNNQPQHF
CDR3nt: TGTGCCAGCAGTACACAGGGAACGAACAATCAGCCCCAGCATTTT

v_gene: TRBV9
j_gene: TRBJ1-1
abundance: -
d_gene: -
CDR3aa: CASSVGVGLVDTEAFF
CDR3nt: TGTGCCAGCAGCGTAGGAGTCGGACTAGTGGACACTGAAGCTTTCTTT

v_gene: TRBV5-5
j_gene: TRBJ2-7
abundance: -
d_gene: TRBD1
CDR3aa: CASSLGQGGYEQYF
CDR3nt: TGTGCCAGCAGCCTAGGACAGGGCGGCTACGAGCAGTACTTC

v_gene: TRBV6-2/TRBV6-3
j_gene: TRBJ2-7
abundance: -
d_gene: TRBD2
CDR3aa: CASSPNGLAGFEQYF
CDR3nt: TGTGCCAGCAGCCCAAACGGACTAGCGGGATTCGAGCAGTACTTC

v_gene: TRBV6-5
j_gene: TRBJ2-6
abundance: -
d_gene: TRBD1
CDR3aa: CASSSLGQGANVLTF
CDR3nt: TGTGCCAGCAGTTCCCTGGGACAGGGGGCCAACGTCCTGACTTTC

v_gene: TRBV15
j_gene: TRBJ2-2
abundance: -
d_gene: -
CDR3aa: CATSRDPYTGELFF
CDR3nt: TGTGCCACCAGCAGAGATCCCTACACCGGGGAGCTGTTTTTT

v_gene: TRBV6-5
j_gene: TRBJ1-5
abundance: -
d_gene: -
CDR3aa: CASSYSGGGNQPQHF
CDR3nt: TGTGCCAGCAGTTACTCGGGGGGGGGCAATCAGCCCCAGCATTTT

v_gene: TRBV27
j_gene: TRBJ2-5
abundance: -
d_gene: -
CDR3aa: CASSSRQVSSFQETQYF
CDR3nt: TGTGCCAGCAGTTCACGACAGGTCTCCTCCTTCCAAGAGACCCAGTACTTC

v_gene: TRBV5-5
j_gene: TRBJ2-2
abundance: -
d_gene: TRBD1
CDR3aa: CASSFSGMTGRGRLTGELFF
CDR3nt: TGTGCCAGCAGCTTTTCAGGGATGACGGGAAGGGGGCGTCTCACCGGGGAGCTGTTTTTT

v_gene: TRBV7-9
j_gene: TRBJ2-5
abundance: -
d_gene: TRBD2
CDR3aa: CASSLPRTSGLETQYF
CDR3nt: TGTGCCAGCAGCTTACCCCGGACTAGCGGGTTGGAGACCCAGTACTTC